The 18 T cell receptor beta chains presented below share a single source sample, sequenced in a study of OX40 agonist ivuxolimab in advanced cancers. Profiling relied on immunoSEQ multiplex PCR, and the TCRdb table lists in-frame clones only, not all of them. The profile shows more than 60,000 clones, 60% to 80% of them singletons. This specimen was CD4+ or CD8+ T cells sorted from blood, taken in a trial of the OX40 agonist ivuxolimab. These receptor sequences come from an adult with an advanced solid tumor such as melanoma, head and neck, liver or kidney cancer.

The rearrangement uses TRBV5-1 and TRBJ2-1; no definite D call. The V gene lost 5 bases and the J gene lost 2 bases, with 8 bases spanning the gap. CDR3 length: 13 residues. CDR1 and CDR2 from the germline V gene are SGHRS and YFSETQ. CDR3 amino acids: CASSLGPYNEQFF. The CDR3 DNA reads as TGCGCCAGCAGTCTCGGACCCTACAATGAGCAGTTCTTC. Filled out from reference TRBV5-1 and TRBJ2-1, the complete variable domain reads KAGVTQTPRYLIKTRGQQVTLSCSPISGHRSVSWYQQTPGQGLQFLFEYFSETQRNKGNFPGRFSGRQFSNSRSEMNVSTLELGDSALYLCASSLGPYNEQFFGPGTRLTVL.

The V call is TRBV7-6, the J call TRBJ1-2; a weak D match, TRBD1 (5 bases). Per germline, CDR1 SGHVS and CDR2 FNYEAQ. V lost 3 bases to trimming and J lost 2 bases, with 16 bases between them. This CDR3 is 16 amino acids long. Here the CDR3 reads CASSFPRTPGNYGYTF. The CDR3 DNA reads as TGTGCCAGCAGCTTTCCCCGGACACCAGGGAACTATGGCTACACCTTC.

This CDR3 reads CASSVDWGNYGYTF. The CDR3 region has the DNA TGTGCCAGCAGCGTAGATTGGGGGAACTATGGCTACACCTTC. The chain carries TRBV9 and TRBJ1-2, with TRBD1 as a possible D gene (5 bases). The V gene lost 0 bases and the J gene lost 2 bases, with 8 bases spanning the gap. Germline V gene sequence: CDR1 SGDLS, CDR2 YYNGEE. This CDR3 comprises 14 residues.

The V and J genes are TRBV25-1 and TRBJ2-3; possible D gene TRBD2, 6 bases. From germline, CDR1 is MGHDK and CDR2 SYGVNS. The ends were cut back, 8 bases at V and 0 bases at J, with 6 bases in the middle. This CDR3 has 12 residues. The DNA for the CDR3 is TGTGCCAGCCGGGAGAGCACAGATACGCAGTATTTT. This codes for CASRESTDTQYF.

The rearrangement links TRBV12-5 to TRBJ2-5; the match to TRBD1 covers 10 bases. V lost 5 bases, J lost 1 base, and 7 bases stayed unmatched. Germline CDR1 reads LGHNT; CDR2 reads FRNRAP. The CDR3 loop spans 16 amino acids. The chain's CDR3 is CASGAGTGVSQETQYF. DNA for the CDR3: TGTGCTAGTGGTGCCGGGACAGGGGTCAGCCAAGAGACCCAGTACTTC. The full variable domain, in which reference TRBV12-5 and TRBJ2-5 provide the parts outside the CDR3, is DARVTQTPRHKVTEMGQEVTMRCQPILGHNTVFWYRQTMMQGLELLAYFRNRAPLDDSGMPKDRFSAEMPDATLATLKIQPSEPRDSAVYFCASGAGTGVSQETQYFGPGTRLLVL.

The J gene is TRBJ2-5, the V gene TRBV5-1; 7 bases fit TRBD2. Germline V gene data show CDR1 as SGHRS and CDR2 as YFSETQ. The V segment lost 3 bases and the J segment 3 bases; nucleotides outside the gene matches: 5. There are 14 residues in the CDR3. The CDR3 region is CASSSGRGEETQYF. CDR3 nucleotides: TGCGCCAGCAGCTCGGGGAGGGGTGAAGAGACCCAGTACTTC.

This clone was found a few times. This rearrangement joins TRBV7-9 to TRBJ2-7; unclear D gene. The CDR3 has 13 amino acids. V lost 5 bases, J lost 2 bases, and 10 bases lay in between. Germline assignment: CDR1 SEHNR and CDR2 FQNEAQ (reference sequence). The CDR3 loop reads CASSRAEPYEQYF. The DNA of the CDR3 is TGTGCCAGCAGCCGGGCGGAGCCCTACGAGCAGTACTTC.

This chain joins TRBV28 and TRBJ1-1; 10 nucleotides agree with TRBD1. CDR1 is MDHEN and CDR2 is SYDVKM in the germline V gene. This CDR3 has 15 amino acids. V dropped 5 bases and J dropped 3; count of bases not matched to a gene: 6. CDR3 nucleotide sequence: TGTGCCAGCAGTCCATCGGGGACAGGGGACACTGAAGCTTTCTTT. The encoded protein is CASSPSGTGDTEAFF.

This sequence joins TRBV10-3 and TRBJ1-5, with D perhaps TRBD1 (6 bases). The CDR3 loop spans 15 amino acids. Trimming cost V 6 bases and J 0 bases, with 12 bases left between them. Germline CDR1 reads ENHRY; CDR2 reads SYGVKD. This chain's CDR3 is CAISQDSYSNQPQHF. The CDR3 bases are TGTGCCATCAGCCAGGACAGCTATAGCAATCAGCCCCAGCATTTT.

J is TRBJ1-5 and V is TRBV20-1; D gene ambiguous. Germline-derived CDR1 and CDR2 are DFQATT and SNEGSKA (reference sequence). V lost 3 bases and J 12 bases, leaving 12 bases between the germline ends. The CDR3 sequence is 11 residues long. The CDR3, as DNA: TGCAGTGCTAGTAGAGAGTTTCTCCAGCATTTT. Protein: CSASREFLQHF.

The chain joins TRBV18 to TRBJ2-5; the match to TRBD2 covers 14 bases. The ends lost 1 base at V and 4 bases at J; junction bases unmatched: 5. CDR1 and CDR2 (germline): KGHSH, LQKENI. CDR3 length equals 17 residues. CDR3 nucleotides: TGTGCCAGCTCACCACTAGGACTAGCGGGGGGACCAGAGACCCAGTACTTC. Translation gives CASSPLGLAGGPETQYF. The whole variable domain, filled in from reference TRBV18 and TRBJ2-5, reads NAGVMQNPRHLVRRRGQEARLRCSPMKGHSHVYWYRQLPEEGLKFMVYLQKENIIDESGMPKERFSAEFPKEGPSILRIQQVVRGDSAAYFCASSPLGLAGGPETQYFGPGTRLLVL.

This chain links TRBV5-1 with TRBJ1-2; 7 bases are shared with TRBD1. Germline V CDR1 and CDR2: SGHRS, YFSETQ. The CDR3 is made up of 15 amino acids. The V and J ends lost 4 bases and 2 bases, in that order; junction bases with no gene match: 8. The DNA for the CDR3 is TGCGCCAGCAGCCTAGGATCGACAGGGAACTATGGCTACACCTTC. This sequence encodes CASSLGSTGNYGYTF.

The chain is built from TRBV7-9 and TRBJ1-3, with D possibly matching TRBD1 (6 bases). Germline V gene sequence: CDR1 SEHNR, CDR2 FQNEAQ (reference sequence). This CDR3 contains 14 residues. V lost 8 bases to trimming and J lost 2 bases, with 13 bases between them. The chain's CDR3 is CASRREGAGNTIYF. CDR3 coding DNA: TGTGCCAGCCGGAGGGAGGGGGCTGGAAACACCATATATTTT. The full variable domain, rest sourced from reference TRBV7-9 and TRBJ1-3, is DTGVSQNPRHKITKRGQNVTFRCDPISEHNRLYWYRQTLGQGPEFLTYFQNEAQLEKSRLLSDRFSAERPKGSFSTLEIQRTEQGDSAMYLCASRREGAGNTIYFGEGSWLTVV.

For the CDR3, the DNA is TGTGCCAGCAGCTTATGGTCTGAAGCTTTCTTT. This gives the protein CASSLWSEAFF. The gene calls are TRBV7-9 and TRBJ1-1; no clear D. This CDR3 has 11 residues. Germline-derived CDR1 and CDR2 are SEHNR and FQNEAQ (reference sequence). The V end lost 2 bases, the J end lost 6 bases, and 4 bases lay between the germline ends.

The chain joins TRBV4-1 to TRBJ1-2; D may be TRBD1 (6 bases). Trimming removed 1 base at V and 4 bases at J, with 10 bases between. The CDR3 has 14 amino acids. Germline-derived CDR1 and CDR2 are MGHRA and YSYEKL. CDR3 DNA sequence: TGCGCCAGCAGCCAAGGAACAGGGCCCTATGGCTACACCTTC. It codes for CASSQGTGPYGYTF.

The rearrangement joins TRBV6-6 to TRBJ1-6, with D possibly TRBD1 on 6 matching bases. Trimming shortened V by 2 bases and J by 14 bases, and 10 bases separated the two germline ends. Germline V CDR1 and CDR2: MNHNY, SVGAGI (reference sequence). The CDR3 runs to 12 residues. Here the CDR3 reads CASSYEGDTLHF. CDR3 bases: TGTGCCAGCAGTTACGAAGGGGACACCCTCCACTTT.

In this sample, this clone turned up a few times. The gene calls are TRBV2 and TRBJ2-3; 10 bases fit TRBD2. Germline assignment: CDR1 SNHLY and CDR2 FYNNEI. V gave up 2 bases and J gave up 2 bases; unmatched junction bases: 4. CDR3 length: 16 residues. The CDR3 here is CASSELAGGPTDTQYF. The CDR3 region has the DNA TGTGCCAGCAGTGAATTAGCGGGGGGTCCCACAGATACGCAGTATTTT.

V is TRBV4-1 and J is TRBJ2-6; TRBD1 matches at 7 bases. The CDR3 totals 17 residues. V shed 5 bases, J shed 0 bases, and the junction held 7 bases outside the gene matches. Germline CDR1 is MGHRA and CDR2 is YSYEKL. CDR3 nucleotide sequence: TGCGCCAGCAGCGGAGGACAGGTGATCTCTGGGGCCAACGTCCTGACTTTC. Amino acids: CASSGGQVISGANVLTF.